This T cell receptor (beta chain) was recovered during a study of blood T cell repertoires in COVID-19. About the research overall: Acute and convalescent COVID-19 samples came from the United States, Italy and Spain.

While infection was still active, Seattle patients were enrolled and then followed longitudinally. A single count supports this clone. CDR3 size: 15 residues. V shed 1 base, J shed 6 bases, and the junction held 7 bases outside the gene matches. Germline V gene sequence: CDR1 SEHNR, CDR2 FQNEAQ (reference sequence). Under the authors' procedure: Reference gene primer amplification gave nucleated cell count estimates. This table comes from immunoSEQ multiplex PCR, and its TCRdb copy is limited to in-frame clones, with some not included. V and J calls and clone size come straight from that table; D and trimming were deduced from the DNA. Seen here are about 200,000 clones, around 95% observed once, and the top ten hold about 0.76%.

Material: peripheral blood. The receptor was isolated from a man aged 30-40 years with COVID-19, enrolled during active disease. The chain has TRBV7-9 and TRBJ2-7, with 9 bases lining up with TRBD2. CDR3 nucleotide sequence: TGTGCCAGCAGCTTAGGGGCTAGCGGGGCTTTCGAGCAGTACTTC. Its translation is CASSLGASGAFEQYF.